What follows are 22 T cell receptor beta chains derived from one specimen sequenced in a study of cytomegalovirus exposure and HLA in healthy donors. Vbeta (60) and Jbeta (13) primers were used in the PCR. The assay was immunoSEQ multiplex PCR, and TCRdb's table has in-frame clones only and misses some. Here the sample table reports approximately 170,000 clones. Sample: PBMCs. These receptors all stem from a woman under 30 in good health and CMV-seropositive.

CDR3 loop: CASSEFGGQDTEAFF. The CDR3 DNA is TGTGCCAGCAGTGAATTCGGGGGGCAGGACACTGAAGCTTTCTTT. The chain links TRBV6-1 to TRBJ1-1, with a possible D match to TRBD1 (6 bases). V was cut by 2 bases and J by 3 bases, with 13 bases left in between. Germline V gives CDR1 MNHNS, CDR2 SASEGT. The CDR3 sequence is 15 residues long.

As DNA, the CDR3 is TGCGCCAGCTCACGGGACAGCTTGAACACTGAAGCTTTCTTT. Translation gives CASSRDSLNTEAFF. The V and J genes are TRBV5-1 and TRBJ1-1; 7 bases are a match to TRBD1. Per the germline V gene, CDR1 is SGHRS and CDR2 is YFSETQ. Trimming removed 7 bases from V and 0 bases from J; junction bases left unmatched: 6. The CDR3 has 14 residues.

V gene TRBV5-1 combines with J gene TRBJ1-1; the D gene is possibly TRBD1 (5 bases). The V gene's germline CDR1 is SGHRS and CDR2 YFSETQ. This CDR3 has 16 residues. V lost 0 bases to trimming and J lost 5 bases, with 17 bases between them. Here the CDR3 reads CASSLGGHPMATEAFF. The CDR3 bases are TGCGCCAGCAGCTTGGGCGGACACCCCATGGCGACTGAAGCTTTCTTT.

The chain recombines TRBV7-6 with TRBJ2-2; D is possibly TRBD2 (5 bases). V lost 5 bases to trimming and J lost 3 bases, with 22 bases between them. This CDR3 region has 18 residues. The germline CDR1 and CDR2 sequences are SGHVS and FNYEAQ. CDR3 nucleotides: TGTGCCAGCAGCCCCCTGAGGGAGCGGACGGGGTACACCGGGGAGCTGTTTTTT. It codes for CASSPLRERTGYTGELFF.

The chain employs TRBV19 and TRBJ1-5; possible D gene TRBD1, 6 bases. The germline V and J ends were trimmed by 9 bases and 3 bases, with 12 bases remaining between them. The CDR3 is made up of 13 amino acids. CDR1 is LNHDA, CDR2 SQIVND, per germline (reference sequence). The CDR3 nucleotides read TGTGCCAGCAAAGGACAGCTCAATCAGCCCCAGCATTTT. Translation gives CASKGQLNQPQHF.

The V and J genes are TRBV5-1 and TRBJ2-2, with TRBD1 matching 7 bases. Germline CDR1 SGHRS, CDR2 YFSETQ. The CDR3 consists of 15 residues. Trimming cost V 5 bases and J 4 bases; bases outside gene matches: 8. CDR3 DNA: TGCGCCAGCAGTCAAGCAGGGGGTGGCACCGGGGAGCTGTTTTTT. Amino acid sequence: CASSQAGGGTGELFF.

The V call is TRBV19, the J call TRBJ2-7; the match to TRBD2 covers 9 bases. The germline V gene encodes CDR1 LNHDA and CDR2 SQIVND (reference sequence). This CDR3 comprises 14 residues. The ends lost 10 bases at V and 1 base at J; junction bases unmatched: 8. CDR3 in amino acids: CANREREASYEQYF. Written as DNA, the CDR3 is TGTGCCAACCGAGAGCGGGAGGCATCCTACGAGCAGTACTTC.

The CDR3 region is CASSYVGGEYNEQFF. The CDR3 nucleotides read TGTGCCAGCAGTTACGTCGGGGGGGAATACAATGAGCAGTTCTTC. The gene calls are TRBV6-5 and TRBJ2-1; 8 bases line up with TRBD2. This CDR3 contains 15 residues. Germline CDR1 MNHEY, CDR2 SVGAGI. After removal of 2 bases from V and 4 bases from J, the junction contained 4 bases not matched to a gene.

This chain connects TRBV4-2 to TRBJ2-7; 12 nucleotides agree with TRBD2. This CDR3 spans 18 amino acids. V lost 0 bases to trimming and J lost 6 bases; unmatched junction nucleotides: 12. Germline CDR1 is LGHNA and CDR2 is YNFKEQ. The CDR3 region is CASSQESRLAGVYGEQYF. CDR3 DNA: TGTGCCAGCAGCCAAGAATCGAGACTAGCGGGAGTATATGGCGAGCAGTACTTC.

The chain joins TRBV5-4 to TRBJ1-2; D may be TRBD1 (5 bases). Germline CDR1 and CDR2: SGHNT and YYREEE (reference sequence). The germline V and J ends were trimmed by 1 base and 7 bases, with 11 bases remaining between them. The length of the CDR3 is 13 residues. In DNA form, the CDR3 reads TGTGCCAGCAGCTTGCGGCTCAGGGTTGGCTACACCTTC. This sequence encodes CASSLRLRVGYTF.

The chain joins TRBV10-1 to TRBJ1-2; 8 bases align to TRBD1. In germline, CDR1 is WNHNN, CDR2 SYGVQD (reference sequence). V dropped 6 bases and J dropped 4; count of bases not matched to a gene: 10. This CDR3 is built from 15 residues. The CDR3 loop is CASSPDRAKVYGYTF. The CDR3 region has the DNA TGCGCCAGCAGCCCGGACAGGGCTAAGGTCTATGGCTACACCTTC.

The CDR3 region has the DNA TGCGCCAGCAGGGTAGCGGGGGGGCACGCAGATACGCAGTATTTT. Its protein is CASRVAGGHADTQYF. V is TRBV5-1 and J is TRBJ2-3; 11 bases match TRBD2. V lost 5 bases, J lost 4 bases, and 6 bases stayed unmatched. The germline CDR1 and CDR2 sequences are SGHRS and YFSETQ. This CDR3 has 15 residues. The variable domain in full, with the rest retrieved from reference TRBV5-1 and TRBJ2-3, is KAGVTQTPRYLIKTRGQQVTLSCSPISGHRSVSWYQQTPGQGLQFLFEYFSETQRNKGNFPGRFSGRQFSNSRSEMNVSTLELGDSALYLCASRVAGGHADTQYFGPGTRLTVL.

The chain recombines TRBV19 with TRBJ1-2; 7 bases are a match to TRBD1. Germline V CDR1 and CDR2: LNHDA, SQIVND (reference sequence). V trimming: 7 bases; J trimming: 5 bases; junction bases outside the gene matches: 10. CDR3 size: 14 residues. The CDR3 DNA follows: TGTGCCAGTATCAGTACAGGGGTAGGGTATGGCTACACCTTC. Protein: CASISTGVGYGYTF.

This chain uses TRBV4-1 with TRBJ1-1; 7 nucleotides line up with TRBD1. Trimming at V came to 4 bases and at J to 1 base, leaving 12 bases not matched to a gene. The CDR3 is 17 amino acids. In germline, CDR1 is MGHRA, CDR2 YSYEKL. CDR3 amino acids: CASSRLELGTANTEAFF. DNA of the CDR3: TGCGCCAGCAGCCGATTGGAACTGGGGACAGCGAACACTGAAGCTTTCTTT.

The CDR3: CASRELSANTGELFF. In DNA, the CDR3 is TGTGCCAGCAGAGAGCTATCTGCGAACACCGGGGAGCTGTTTTTT. The genes are TRBV6-1 and TRBJ2-2; unclear D gene. The germline V and J ends were trimmed by 6 bases and 0 bases, with 11 bases remaining between them. The CDR3 has 15 amino acids. CDR1 and CDR2 (germline): MNHNS, SASEGT.

The chain joins TRBV6-1 to TRBJ2-3, with D possibly matching TRBD2 (6 bases). Germline V lookup: CDR1 MNHNS, CDR2 SASEGT. Trimming took off 2 bases at V and 1 base at J, with 13 bases between the two ends. The CDR3 loop spans 16 amino acids. The CDR3 region is CASSEYWGERTDTQYF. CDR3 DNA: TGTGCCAGCAGTGAATACTGGGGGGAGCGCACAGATACGCAGTATTTT.

The chain combines TRBV9 with TRBJ2-7; 7 nucleotides match TRBD2. Germline-derived CDR1 and CDR2 are SGDLS and YYNGEE. This CDR3 region has 15 residues. Losses at the gene ends were 3 bases for V and 0 bases for J; bases not matched to a gene: 6. CDR3 loop: CASSASGVSSYEQYF. In nucleotides, the CDR3 is TGTGCCAGCAGCGCAAGCGGGGTGAGCTCCTACGAGCAGTACTTC.

V usage is TRBV5-1 and J usage is TRBJ1-1, with 9 nucleotides matching TRBD1. Germline loops: CDR1 SGHRS, CDR2 YFSETQ. This CDR3 comprises 16 residues. V dropped 3 bases and J dropped 3; count of bases not matched to a gene: 9. In nucleotides, the CDR3 is TGCGCCAGCAGCTGGGGCGGTGGGGACAGGGACACTGAAGCTTTCTTT. Its translation: CASSWGGGDRDTEAFF.

J is TRBJ2-1 and V is TRBV7-6; D is perhaps TRBD2 (5 bases). Trimming removed 5 bases from V and 0 bases from J, with 29 bases in between. The CDR3 consists of 21 residues. CDR1 is SGHVS, CDR2 FNYEAQ, per germline. The CDR3 loop reads CASSHSNLPGGSLSSYNEQFF. DNA for the CDR3: TGTGCCAGCAGCCATAGCAACCTCCCGGGCGGGTCCCTCAGCTCCTACAATGAGCAGTTCTTC.

The chain combines TRBV4-1 with TRBJ1-2, with 7 bases that match TRBD1. After removal of 4 bases from V and 7 bases from J, the junction contained 9 bases not matched to a gene. This CDR3 contains 14 residues. Germline V CDR1 and CDR2: MGHRA, YSYEKL. Here the CDR3 DNA reads TGCGCCAGCAGCCCTCGACAGGGAGCTATTGGCTACACCTTC. It is translated as CASSPRQGAIGYTF.

The chain recombines TRBV9 with TRBJ1-3, with D unresolved. V was clipped by 3 bases and J by 0 bases, with 7 bases between them. There are 14 residues in the CDR3. Germline V lookup: CDR1 SGDLS, CDR2 YYNGEE. In nucleotides, the CDR3 is TGTGCCAGCAGCGACCGACTCTCTGGAAACACCATATATTTT. It is translated as CASSDRLSGNTIYF.

This chain connects TRBV7-9 to TRBJ2-7, with D tentatively TRBD1 (6 bases). Trimming took 6 bases from V and 8 from J, leaving 17 bases between them. This CDR3 contains 13 residues. CDR1 and CDR2 from the germline V gene are SEHNR and FQNEAQ (reference sequence). CDR3 protein: CASSAGTTGKQYF. The CDR3 coding sequence is TGTGCCAGCAGTGCCGGGACAACGGGGAAGCAGTACTTC. Filled out from reference TRBV7-9 and TRBJ2-7, the complete variable domain reads DTGVSQNPRHKITKRGQNVTFRCDPISEHNRLYWYRQTLGQGPEFLTYFQNEAQLEKSRLLSDRFSAERPKGSFSTLEIQRTEQGDSAMYLCASSAGTTGKQYFGPGTRLTVT.